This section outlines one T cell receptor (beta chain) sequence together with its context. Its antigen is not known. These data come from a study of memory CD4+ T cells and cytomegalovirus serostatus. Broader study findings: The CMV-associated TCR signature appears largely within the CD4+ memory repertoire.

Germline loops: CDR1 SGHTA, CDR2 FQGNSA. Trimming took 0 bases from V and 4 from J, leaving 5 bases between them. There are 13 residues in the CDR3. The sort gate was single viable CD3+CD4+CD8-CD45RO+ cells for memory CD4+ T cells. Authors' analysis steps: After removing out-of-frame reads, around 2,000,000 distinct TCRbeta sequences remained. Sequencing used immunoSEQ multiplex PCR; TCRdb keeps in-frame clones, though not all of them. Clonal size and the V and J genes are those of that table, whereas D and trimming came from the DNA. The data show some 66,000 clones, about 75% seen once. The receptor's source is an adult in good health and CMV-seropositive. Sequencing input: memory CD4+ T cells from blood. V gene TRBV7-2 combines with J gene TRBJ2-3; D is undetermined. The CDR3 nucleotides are TGTGCCAGCAGCTTAGCGGTGTCAGATACGCAGTATTTT. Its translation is CASSLAVSDTQYF.